A selection of T cell receptor beta chains follows, all from one sample in a study of identical twins. Each CDR3 protein gets one entry after TCRdb re-called the 5' RACE reads with MiXCR. The sample has 700,000 to 950,000 distinct CDR3 sequences; 9% to 15% are singletons. The same specimen was also included in a second study, on yellow fever vaccine responses in identical twins.

The specimen sequenced was PBMCs. Receptors were obtained from a woman between 18 and 30 years old in good health. The CDR3 runs from the conserved cysteine through the conserved F or W. D genes are given only for firm matches. Clone size is not always given. Where it is, it says once, few, many or a class for expanded clones.

J: TRBJ2-7
D: TRBD2
V: TRBV5-1
size: few
DNA: TGCGCCAGCAGCTTGGCCCCGGGACTAGCGGGCCTCGCGGCTATTTACGAGCAGTACTTC
CDR3: CASSLAPGLAGLAAIYEQYF

J: TRBJ2-2
D: TRBD2
V: TRBV2
size: NA
DNA: TGTGCCAGCACACCCACTAGCGGGGGGCCAACCACCGGGGAGCTGTTTTTT
CDR3: CASTPTSGGPTTGELFF

J: TRBJ2-3
D: NA
V: TRBV6-5
size: NA
DNA: TGTGCCAGCAGTTACTCGAGGCCGGGGGTCGGAGATACGCAGTATTTT
CDR3: CASSYSRPGVGDTQYF

J: TRBJ1-2
D: NA
V: TRBV5-1
size: few
DNA: TGCGCCAGCAGCATCTTAACCCTGCCAGTAGAACATAACTATGGCTACACCTTC
CDR3: CASSILTLPVEHNYGYTF

J: TRBJ2-1
D: NA
V: TRBV20-1
size: many
DNA: TGCAGTGCCTCGGGATGGGCGAATGAGCAGTTCTTC
CDR3: CSASGWANEQFF

J: TRBJ2-5
D: NA
V: TRBV29-1
size: NA
DNA: TGCAGCGTAGCCCTCCAAGGGGGAGAGACCCAGTACTTC
CDR3: CSVALQGGETQYF

J: TRBJ2-4
D: NA
V: TRBV15
size: many
DNA: TGTGCCACCAGCAGAGATCAGGTCCTTAGGGCCAAAAACATTCAGTACTTC
CDR3: CATSRDQVLRAKNIQYF

J: TRBJ2-3
D: TRBD1
V: TRBV29-1
size: NA
DNA: TGCAGCGTTGGGAGGGGACAGGGTAGCACAGATACGCAGTATTTT
CDR3: CSVGRGQGSTDTQYF

J: TRBJ2-1
D: NA
V: TRBV5-1
size: few
DNA: TGCGCCAGCAGCTTGTCAGCGGCCTACAATGAGCAGTTCTTC
CDR3: CASSLSAAYNEQFF

J: TRBJ2-7
D: TRBD2
V: TRBV2
size: NA
DNA: TGTGCCAGCAGTGAAGCTCCCAGGTATAGCGGGGCGTCCTACGAGCAGTACTTC
CDR3: CASSEAPRYSGASYEQYF

J: TRBJ2-2
D: TRBD2
V: TRBV4-2
size: many
DNA: TGTGCCAGCGCCACTAGCGGGAGAAGGACCGGGGAGCTGTTTTTT
CDR3: CASATSGRRTGELFF

J: TRBJ2-1
D: TRBD1
V: TRBV20-1
size: few
DNA: TGCAGTGCTATAACAAGGGACAGGGGGAAAAATGAGCAGTTCTTC
CDR3: CSAITRDRGKNEQFF

J: TRBJ2-7
D: NA
V: TRBV28
size: NA
DNA: TGTGCCAGCAGTTTTACGATGGAGGCGACCTACGAGCAGTACTTC
CDR3: CASSFTMEATYEQYF

J: TRBJ2-7
D: NA
V: TRBV11-2
size: once
DNA: TGTGCCAGCAGCCACACACCTATCCACGGAGGACAGGAGCAGTACTTC
CDR3: CASSHTPIHGGQEQYF

J: TRBJ1-1
D: NA
V: TRBV3-1
size: few
DNA: TGTGCCAGCAGCCAAGGGTCCTTAGGGGCGAACACTGAAGCTTTCTTT
CDR3: CASSQGSLGANTEAFF

J: TRBJ2-1
D: TRBD1
V: TRBV24-1
size: few
DNA: TGTGCCACCAGTCCCCAGACAGGGTCTTACTACAATGAGCAGTTCTTC
CDR3: CATSPQTGSYYNEQFF

J: TRBJ1-3
D: NA
V: TRBV18
size: NA
DNA: TGTGCCAGCTCACCAAGCGCCGACTCTGGAAACACCATATATTTT
CDR3: CASSPSADSGNTIYF